This passage covers 7 T cell receptor beta chains from one sample sequenced in a study of T cell responses to AZD1222 COVID-19 vaccine. Using immunoSEQ multiplex PCR, the repertoire was profiled, and TCRdb retains in-frame clones only, with some absent. The profile covers about 110,000 clones, with about 88% appearing a single time and roughly 1.5% taken by the ten largest. The sequencing used peripheral blood, collected on day 0 of AZD1222 vaccination. These receptors all stem from an adult in good health.

The CDR3 loop is CASSETRDRITF. The CDR3 DNA is TGTGCCAGCAGTGAAACCCGGGACAGGATCACCTTC. The rearrangement links TRBV2 to TRBJ1-2; 8 bases are a match to TRBD1. CDR1 is SNHLY and CDR2 is FYNNEI in the germline V gene. V gave up 2 bases and J gave up 13 bases; unmatched junction bases: 6. The CDR3 length is 12 residues.

The V gene is TRBV12-3 or TRBV12-4, the J gene TRBJ1-1; no clear D gene. Trimming removed 3 bases at V and 5 bases at J, with 10 bases between. The CDR3 runs 13 residues. The CDR3 reads CASSFRGGTEAFF. The CDR3 DNA follows: TGTGCCAGCAGTTTTCGGGGAGGAACTGAAGCTTTCTTT.

The chain recombines TRBV19 with TRBJ1-5; TRBD1 aligns across 8 bases. V lost 3 bases and J lost 3; bases outside the gene matches: 7. Germline V gives CDR1 LNHDA, CDR2 SQIVND (reference sequence). The CDR3 spans 16 residues. CDR3 protein: CASSIGDRGYNQPQHF. The CDR3 nucleotides are TGTGCCAGTAGTATTGGAGACAGGGGATACAATCAGCCCCAGCATTTT.

This clone was detected a few times. The chain is built from TRBV27 and TRBJ1-2, with TRBD1 identical over 7 bases. CDR1 is MNHEY and CDR2 is SMNVEV in the germline V gene (reference sequence). Trimming removed 6 bases from V and 7 bases from J; junction bases left unmatched: 11. The CDR3 is 14 residues long. Written as DNA, the CDR3 is TGTGCCAGCAGCCAGACCCGACAGGGAGTTGGCTACACCTTC. It translates to CASSQTRQGVGYTF.

The rearrangement links TRBV7-2 to TRBJ1-5, with a tentative D call TRBD1 (5 bases). The germline V gene has CDR1 SGHTA and CDR2 FQGNSA. The CDR3 consists of 16 residues. V dropped 1 base and J dropped 2 bases, with 12 bases sitting between them. The DNA for the CDR3 is TGTGCCAGCAGCTTAGAGCAGGGTTGGGGCAATCAGCCCCAGCATTTT. It is translated as CASSLEQGWGNQPQHF.

The CDR3 region has the DNA TGTGCCAGCTCACTTGCCGGACGGGTCACAGATACGCAGTATTTT. Amino acids: CASSLAGRVTDTQYF. The rearrangement joins TRBV18 to TRBJ2-3, with unresolved D. The CDR3 runs to 15 residues. Germline V gene sequence: CDR1 KGHSH, CDR2 LQKENI. Trimming pared 4 bases from V and 2 bases from J, leaving 13 bases between.

The chain couples TRBV3-1 (or the pseudogene TRBV3-2) to TRBJ1-5, with D perhaps TRBD1 (5 bases). Germline V gives CDR1 LGHDT, CDR2 YNNKEL (reference sequence). Trimming pared 1 base from V and 7 bases from J, leaving 11 bases between. The CDR3 has 14 amino acids. CDR3 sequence reads: CASSQAWRDQPQHF. The CDR3 DNA reads as TGTGCCAGCAGCCAAGCTTGGAGGGACCAGCCCCAGCATTTT.